Detailed here is one T cell receptor beta chain. This sample is part of a study of blood T cell repertoires in COVID-19. This table comes from immunoSEQ multiplex PCR, and its TCRdb copy is limited to in-frame clones, with some not included. The sample includes hundreds of thousands of clones, about nine tenths of them seen just once. CDR1 is MNHEY and CDR2 is SVGAGI in the germline V gene. The CDR3 is made up of 15 amino acids. V lost 5 bases, J lost 7 bases, and 9 bases stayed unmatched. Sequencing was done on a sample of peripheral blood. The clonotype was recovered from a woman in her fifties or sixties who had recovered from COVID-19. The genes are TRBV6-5 and TRBJ1-4, with 8 bases fitting TRBD1. In nucleotides, the CDR3 is TGTGCCAGCAGTAGGGTCGGACAGGGCGGTGAAAAACTGTTTTTT. The encoded protein is CASSRVGQGGEKLFF.